This T cell receptor beta chain was documented in a study of blood T cells in healthy people across ages. Study-level results: A greater number of naive CD4+ cells and higher diversity distinguished long-lived donors from aged donors. Measured against age, TCR beta diversity per million T cells decreased in a roughly linear manner.

Alongside a J-beta primer mix, a sample-barcoded 5' primer served in a second PCR lasting about 7 to 11 cycles. TCRdb processed the 5' RACE reads anew with MiXCR; each CDR3 protein has one entry. Among 500,000 to 600,000 distinct CDR3 sequences listed, 27% were seen once. This clonotype was observed a handful of times. Its antigen is not identified. CDR3 size: 16 residues. V dropped 4 bases and J dropped 6; count of bases not matched to a gene: 9. The germline CDR1 and CDR2 sequences are SGHNT and YYREEE (reference sequence). The specimen sequenced was blood. This clonotype originated in a woman in her seventies in good health. The chain joins TRBV5-4 to TRBJ2-3, with 12 bases identical to TRBD1. The CDR3 bases are TGTGCCAGCAGCGAAGGGACAGGGGGCGCCGGGGATACGCAGTATTTT. Translated, it gives CASSEGTGGAGDTQYF.